These 24 T cell receptor beta chains were sequenced from one sample in a study of beta chain features in type 1 diabetes. The authors reverse transcribed all of the isolated RNA, so sequencing captured expressed TCRB transcripts. Libraries were prepared by immunoSEQ multiplex PCR; TCRdb keeps only in-frame clonotypes and omits some of them. The sample includes 200,000 to 250,000 clones, 25% to 30% of them seen just once. The source material was central memory CD4+ T cells from blood. These receptors all stem from a man aged 25-45 years in good health.

The chain recombines TRBV5-6 with TRBJ1-1; D may be TRBD1 (5 bases). This CDR3 region has 14 residues. V was pared by 4 bases and J by 1 base, with 11 bases between. Germline V lookup: CDR1 SGHDT, CDR2 YYEEEE. The CDR3 reads CASSTGLQNTEAFF. In DNA form, the CDR3 reads TGTGCCAGCAGCACGGGACTTCAGAACACTGAAGCTTTCTTT.

V gene TRBV7-9 combines with J gene TRBJ2-2; D uncertain. Deletions cut 5 bases from V and 6 bases from J, with 13 bases between. This CDR3 region has 14 residues. CDR1 is SEHNR, CDR2 FQNEAQ, per germline (reference sequence). CDR3 sequence reads: CASSPSKSAGELFF. The CDR3 region has the DNA TGTGCCAGCAGCCCCTCGAAATCGGCCGGGGAGCTGTTTTTT.

This CDR3 is CASKGSSDTQYF. The CDR3 DNA is TGTGCCAGCAAAGGGAGCTCAGATACGCAGTATTTT. The chain combines TRBV5-5 with TRBJ2-3; D might be TRBD2 (5 bases). The V end was cut by 6 bases, the J end by 4 bases, with 9 bases between. CDR1 and CDR2 from the germline V gene are SGHKS and YYEKEE (reference sequence). There are 12 residues in the CDR3.

This clone occurred a few times. The rearrangement joins TRBV7-9 to TRBJ1-1; TRBD1 might be the D (6 bases). The CDR3 is 14 residues long. Germline V gene data show CDR1 as SEHNR and CDR2 as FQNEAQ (reference sequence). Trimming shortened V by 5 bases and J by 2 bases, and 12 bases separated the two germline ends. The CDR3 here is CASSRTADNTEAFF. CDR3 in DNA: TGTGCCAGCAGCAGGACAGCCGACAACACTGAAGCTTTCTTT.

V is TRBV2 and J is TRBJ1-2; D may be TRBD1 (5 bases). The CDR3 is 12 residues long. Germline V CDR1 and CDR2: SNHLY, FYNNEI. The V gene lost 7 bases and the J gene lost 8 bases, with 14 bases spanning the gap. Here the CDR3 reads CASNSQGGGYTF. CDR3 nucleotides: TGTGCCAGCAATAGCCAGGGAGGCGGCTACACCTTC.

The chain recombines TRBV11-1 with TRBJ2-1; D is perhaps TRBD2 (5 bases). CDR1 is SGHAT and CDR2 is FQDESV in the germline V gene (reference sequence). Trimming removed 2 bases from V and 8 bases from J, with 16 bases in between. CDR3 length equals 15 residues. CDR3 protein: CASSLRFSAGDEQFF. DNA of the CDR3: TGTGCCAGCAGCTTACGGTTTAGCGCCGGCGATGAGCAGTTCTTC.

This clone has only a few counts. The chain has TRBV7-2 and TRBJ2-7; D is uncertain. This CDR3 is built from 15 residues. The germline gives CDR1 SGHTA, CDR2 FQGNSA. Trimming took off 1 base at V and 0 bases at J, with 10 bases between the two ends. The CDR3 loop reads CASSLGARLSYEQYF. In DNA form, the CDR3 reads TGTGCCAGCAGCTTAGGGGCGAGACTCTCCTACGAGCAGTACTTC.

The chain carries TRBV7-2 and TRBJ1-4; no definite D call. From germline, CDR1 is SGHTA and CDR2 FQGNSA. The CDR3 loop spans 12 amino acids. Trimming shortened V by 5 bases and J by 11 bases, and 12 bases separated the two germline ends. The CDR3 nucleotides are TGTGCCAGCAGCCTCGTAGGGCTGAAACTGTTTTTT. It is translated as CASSLVGLKLFF.

The genes are TRBV19 and TRBJ1-2, with D perhaps TRBD1 (6 bases). The CDR3 is 12 amino acids. V lost 7 bases and J lost 4, with 10 bases in between. Germline CDR1 is LNHDA and CDR2 is SQIVND (reference sequence). For the CDR3, the DNA is TGTGCCAGTAACCACAGGGTCTATGGCTACACCTTC. Its translation: CASNHRVYGYTF.

Only a few counts were recorded for this clone. J is TRBJ1-5 and V is TRBV4-3; 10 nucleotides line up with TRBD1. Germline lookup yields CDR1 LGHNA and CDR2 YSLEER. The CDR3 sequence is 15 residues long. V dropped 0 bases and J dropped 5; count of bases not matched to a gene: 1. In nucleotides, the CDR3 is TGCGCCAGCAGCCAAGAAGGGACAGGGGATCAGCCCCAGCATTTT. Its protein product is CASSQEGTGDQPQHF.

This clone was picked up a small number of times. V gene TRBV2 combines with J gene TRBJ1-3, with D uncertain. The V gene lost 7 bases and the J gene lost 0 bases, with 10 bases spanning the gap. Per the germline V gene, CDR1 is SNHLY and CDR2 is FYNNEI. The CDR3 sequence is 14 residues long. The CDR3 loop is CASTAESSGNTIYF. CDR3 DNA: TGTGCCAGCACCGCCGAGAGCTCTGGAAACACCATATATTTT.

Concerning this clone itself: The same CDR3 is also encoded by other DNA sequences in this sample. The V call is TRBV29-1, the J call TRBJ2-5; D is tentatively TRBD1 or TRBD2 (5 bases each). The CDR3 totals 12 residues. Germline V CDR1 and CDR2: SQVTM, ANQGSEA. V lost 6 bases to trimming and J lost 2 bases, with 10 bases between them. As DNA, the CDR3 is TGCAGCGTGGGGGACGGGCAAGAGACCCAGTACTTC. The encoded protein is CSVGDGQETQYF.

This clone showed up just a few times. The chain recombines TRBV28 with TRBJ1-3, with a possible D match to TRBD1 (5 bases). Germline loops: CDR1 MDHEN, CDR2 SYDVKM. Between the trimmed V and J ends, which lost 4 bases and 0 bases, there was a span of 13 bases. The CDR3 has 16 residues. The CDR3 region is CASSSPGGSSGNTIYF. In DNA, the CDR3 is TGTGCCAGCAGTTCCCCCGGGGGGAGCTCTGGAAACACCATATATTTT. Complete variable domain (other parts from reference TRBV28 and TRBJ1-3): DVKVTQSSRYLVKRTGEKVFLECVQDMDHENMFWYRQDPGLGLRLIYFSYDVKMKEKGDIPEGYSVSREKKERFSLILESASTNQTSMYLCASSSPGGSSGNTIYFGEGSWLTVV.

This clone was detected only a few times. This chain links TRBV7-2 with TRBJ2-7, with unresolved D. V dropped 1 base and J dropped 4 bases, with 11 bases sitting between them. The length of the CDR3 is 14 residues. Germline V lookup: CDR1 SGHTA, CDR2 FQGNSA. CDR3 in DNA: TGTGCCAGCAGCTTAGGTCCTAGTGAGTACGAGCAGTACTTC. Translated: CASSLGPSEYEQYF.

A few counts support this clone. The chain joins TRBV11-2 to TRBJ2-5; 11 bases are shared with TRBD2. This CDR3 comprises 16 residues. V shed 0 bases, J shed 1 base, and the junction held 1 base outside the gene matches. Germline CDR1 reads SGHAT; CDR2 reads FQNNGV. For the CDR3, the DNA is TGTGCCAGCAGCTTAGATACTAGCGGGAGCCAAGAGACCCAGTACTTC. Translating it yields CASSLDTSGSQETQYF.

A single count supports this clone. This sequence joins TRBV7-2 and TRBJ1-1, with no clear D. The CDR3 spans 15 residues. CDR1 and CDR2 from the germline V gene are SGHTA and FQGNSA. V dropped 5 bases and J dropped 0 bases, with 13 bases sitting between them. As DNA, the CDR3 is TGTGCCAGCAGCCAATCATCCGGGATGAACACTGAAGCTTTCTTT. Translation: CASSQSSGMNTEAFF.

This clone was seen a handful of times. V gene TRBV4-2 combines with J gene TRBJ1-4, with D hard to call. Germline V gives CDR1 LGHNA, CDR2 YNFKEQ. CDR3 size: 13 residues. The ends were cut back, 0 bases at V and 8 bases at J, with 7 bases in the middle. The CDR3 loop is CASSQDLGEKLFF. The CDR3 DNA reads as TGTGCCAGCAGCCAAGATCTAGGAGAAAAACTGTTTTTT.

This clone has more than one count but fewer than ten. The chain employs TRBV2 and TRBJ1-2; D call uncertain. CDR1 and CDR2 (germline): SNHLY, FYNNEI. The CDR3 contains 13 residues. V was clipped by 6 bases and J by 2 bases, with 10 bases between them. CDR3 nucleotides: TGTGCCAGCAGCGCATCAGTAAACTATGGCTACACCTTC. Translating it yields CASSASVNYGYTF.

The J gene is TRBJ1-4, the V gene TRBV5-1, with D maybe TRBD1 (6 bases). This CDR3 contains 14 residues. Germline V gene sequence: CDR1 SGHRS, CDR2 YFSETQ. Trimming removed 2 bases from V and 1 base from J, with 6 bases in between. In nucleotides, the CDR3 is TGCGCCAGCAGCTTACAGGGAACTAATGAAAAACTGTTTTTT. As protein: CASSLQGTNEKLFF.

This rearrangement joins TRBV27 to TRBJ2-1, with TRBD1 matching over 9 bases. Germline V lookup: CDR1 MNHEY, CDR2 SMNVEV (reference sequence). Unmatched junction bases numbered 11, after V lost 5 bases and J lost 9 bases. The CDR3 totals 15 residues. CDR3 nucleotides: TGTGCCAGCAGTCCAAGGACAGGGGCGAGCCGTGAGCAGTTCTTC. It is translated as CASSPRTGASREQFF.

The chain links TRBV6-5 to TRBJ2-7; 10 bases match TRBD2. Germline values: CDR1 MNHEY, CDR2 SVGAGI. J gave up 4 bases and V 0 bases, and 3 bases lay outside the gene matches. The CDR3 totals 15 residues. The CDR3 protein is CASSYSLAGAYEQYF. The CDR3 coding sequence is TGTGCCAGCAGTTACTCGCTAGCGGGAGCATACGAGCAGTACTTC.

In its sample, this clone was seen once. This chain uses TRBV28 with TRBJ2-1; D not resolved. Deletions cut 2 bases from V and 9 bases from J, with 8 bases between. CDR1 and CDR2 (germline): MDHEN, SYDVKM. The CDR3 loop spans 12 amino acids. In nucleotides, the CDR3 is TGTGCCAGCAGTTTAGGGTTGGGTGAGCAGTTCTTC. This sequence encodes CASSLGLGEQFF.

This rearrangement joins TRBV28 to TRBJ2-7, with 10 bases lining up with TRBD2. Germline assignment: CDR1 MDHEN and CDR2 SYDVKM. The CDR3 has 15 residues. J lost 6 bases, V lost 7 bases, and 12 bases had no gene match. The CDR3 reads CASTIPPSGSGEQYF. CDR3 in DNA: TGTGCCAGCACGATCCCTCCTAGCGGGAGCGGCGAGCAGTACTTC.

The table lists this clone with many counts. V usage is TRBV30 and J usage is TRBJ2-1, with D perhaps TRBD1 (6 bases). The V and J ends lost 0 bases and 6 bases respectively, with 12 bases between them. This CDR3 contains 14 residues. The germline gives CDR1 GTSNPN, CDR2 SVGIG (reference sequence). The CDR3 sequence is CAWSVDSQVNEQFF. CDR3 sequence (DNA): TGTGCCTGGAGTGTGGACAGCCAAGTCAATGAGCAGTTCTTC.